This T cell receptor beta chain was captured by sequencing in a study of human versus mouse CDR3 diversity and MHC coevolution. Per germline, CDR1 SGDLS and CDR2 YYNGEE. The CDR3 sequence is 20 residues long. Trimming cost V 0 bases and J 1 base, with 24 bases left between them. Generated by immunoSEQ multiplex PCR, the TCRdb table keeps only in-frame clones and is missing some. Among tens of thousands of clones listed, approximately 90% were seen once. The TCR comes from a person aged 25 to 75 in good health. The chain combines TRBV9 with TRBJ2-3, with D possibly matching TRBD2 (6 bases). Sequencing was carried out using naive CD4+ T cells from blood. Specified subset: CD45RO-negative CD62L-positive naive CD4 T cells. This CDR3 reads CASSVVPRGTSSPGTDTQYF. The CDR3 region has the DNA TGTGCCAGCAGCGTAGTCCCCCGGGGGACCTCTTCGCCGGGCACAGATACGCAGTATTTT.